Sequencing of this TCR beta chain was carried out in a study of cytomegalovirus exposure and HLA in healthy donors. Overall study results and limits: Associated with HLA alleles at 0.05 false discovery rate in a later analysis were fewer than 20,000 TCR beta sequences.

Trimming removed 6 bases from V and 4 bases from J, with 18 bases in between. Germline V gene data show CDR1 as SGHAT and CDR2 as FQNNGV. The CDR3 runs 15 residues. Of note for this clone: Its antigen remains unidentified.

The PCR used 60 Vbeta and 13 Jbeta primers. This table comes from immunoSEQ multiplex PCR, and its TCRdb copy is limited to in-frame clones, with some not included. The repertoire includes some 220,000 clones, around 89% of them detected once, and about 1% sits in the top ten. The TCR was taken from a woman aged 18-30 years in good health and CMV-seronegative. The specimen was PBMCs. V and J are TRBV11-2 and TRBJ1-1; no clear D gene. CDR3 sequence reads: CASRRAQAFGTEAFF. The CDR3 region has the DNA TGTGCCAGCAGGCGAGCCCAAGCTTTTGGCACTGAAGCTTTCTTT.